The text below deals with one T cell receptor (beta chain). The count of this clone is one. The target of this receptor is not known. A junction boundary mismatches the germline segment, possibly from a read error. The method was the immunoSEQ multiplex PCR assay. The multiplex PCR relied on a mix of 60 forward primers for TCR Vbeta segments and 13 reverse primers for TCR Jbeta segments. Amplification of the CDR3 region of rearranged TCR beta genes was performed with a multiplex PCR assay on genomic DNA. The Illumina HiSeq System was used to sequence the amplified TCR beta libraries as 87-base-pair reads. For the original study's pipeline: Across the 670 or so repertoires, a later analysis counted some 80 million unique TCR beta chains, roughly 11 million of which were shared by at least two donors. A nearest-neighbor algorithm error-corrected the raw reads and collapsed the reads into unique sequences, merging closely related sequences to remove PCR and sequencing errors. CDR3 sequences were aligned to IMGT reference sequences to assign V, D and J gene segments. Each retained sequence needed at least a six-nucleotide match to both a V gene segment and a J gene segment. A rearrangement counted as productive if the CDR3 had no stop codons and remained in frame with V and J, and every other rearrangement counted as non-productive. Following IMGT convention, CDR3 was defined as the stretch from the second conserved V-encoded cysteine up to the conserved J-encoded phenylalanine. The earlier analysis of roughly 590 of the donors excluded sequences that lacked an unambiguous match to a single V gene segment. An earlier analysis of several hundred of the donors classified V segments as functional when productive rearrangements were above 56.7% and as segregating when the standard deviation between donors was above 5%. A statistical classification framework was developed to diagnose cytomegalovirus status using the catalog of TCR beta chain sequences. V and J gene assignment, in a later analysis, came from comparing TCR nucleotide sequences with IMGT/GENE-DB human TR gene sequences. The TCRdist pipeline was used in a later analysis to assign CDR3 sequences and most-parsimonious VDJ recombination scenarios. In a later analysis, each TCR beta chain was defined by its CDR3 amino acid sequence together with its V-gene family, and reads lacking a unique V-gene family were excluded. To address suspected cross-contamination and a sequencing artifact, a later analysis removed approximately 590 highly shared, low-generation-probability nucleotide sequences. In a later analysis, a clonal expansion index for each public chain was calculated from normalized within-repertoire ranks of inferred template counts. Generation probabilities in a later analysis came from a VDJ recombination model fitted to out-of-frame rearrangements, and those results were checked against IGoR. In a later analysis, TCR-TCR, TCR-HLA and TCR-CMV co-occurrence was scored with hypergeometric tests, and a repertoire-size bias correction was applied to TCR pairs. In a later analysis, false discovery rates were estimated by permuting HLA or CMV assignments 20 times. In a later analysis, co-occurring TCRs were grouped with DBSCAN, and TCRdist sequence similarity was added when clustering was performed within HLA-allele-positive subsets. Repertoires with fewer than 30,000 or more than 120,000 public chains, plus five repertoires with anomalous nucleotide sharing, were excluded from co-occurrence clustering. Drawn from immuneACCESS, this table holds only the in-frame rearrangements with V and J called that TCRdb kept. Clones are partly lost; checked studies trace under half to an unresolved V gene and leave the rest unexplained. V and J calls plus clone size are reproduced from that table; the DNA served to infer D and trimming. Recorded for this sample are roughly 290,000 clones; around 80% of them occurred a single time. In total, the top ten clones hold about 0.3% of the sample.

This sample is part of a study of cytomegalovirus exposure and HLA in healthy donors (dated by TCRdb to 2016 to 2017). As for the study more broadly: An earlier analysis of 587 of the donors reported around 280 Gb of sequence data and 95 million to 130 million unique TCR beta sequences obtained from roughly 170 million T cells. An early release that covered several hundred HLA-typed donors contained about 290 gigabases of sequencing data and 70 million to 100 million unique TCR sequences. Among the roughly 400 genotyped donors, more than 70% belonged to the genetic ancestry cluster associated with self-reported Caucasian donors. The study aimed to test whether signatures of past pathogen exposure could be identified by cataloging public T cell receptors. Using immunosequencing, the study profiled T cell repertoires from some 670 subjects and related those repertoires to cytomegalovirus serostatus. A separate validation cohort of 100 to 150 different subjects was used in addition to the approximately 700-subject first cohort. To predict cytomegalovirus infection status, the study brought together high-throughput TCR immunosequencing, statistical association of individual TCRs with disease status, and machine learning. A later analysis re-examined previously published TCR beta repertoires from over 500 donors and added high-resolution HLA genotyping to investigate patterns of TCR occurrence. In the later analysis, no new phenotypic data were used to find candidate immune exposures; instead, reliance was placed on TCR beta sequences and their occurrence across donors. An earlier analysis of roughly 580 of the donors used high-throughput TCR beta sequencing to judge whether each TCR beta V gene segment behaved as functional or pseudogenic. Alongside the repertoire data, information on donor age, sex, ethnicity and CMV serostatus was compiled. A later genetic analysis took genome-wide SNP genotypes for about three fifths of the 666 donors and used that subset as a discovery cohort. All discovery cohort repertoires had been generated using a single sequencing platform. Both class I and class II loci were covered by HLA typing, at four-digit resolution. The number of donors typed differed by locus, with roughly 629-640 for A, B, C, DRB1 and DQB1, approximately 500 for DQA1, 600 to 610 for DPA1, and some 440 for DPB1. Because of strong linkage in the cohort, 4 to 6 DR-DQ haplotypes were treated as single units for association and clustering. Among a few hundred genotyped donors of the cohort, an average of around 240,000 unique TCR beta nucleotide sequences were sequenced per donor, roughly 18% of them non-productive. What the work shows at the level of the full study, not this receptor alone: Broadly in line with IMGT annotations, most TCR beta V segments showed up in productive rearrangements about 90% or about 30% of the time in an earlier analysis of 587 of the donors. In a later genetic analysis, fewer N-insertions in productive TCRs were reported among donors in an Asian-associated ancestry cluster than the roughly 700-donor mean. A total of fewer than 200 TCR beta chains were listed by the study as associated with cytomegalovirus. In a later analysis, the rate of TCR association differed among HLA loci, with DRB1 alleles having the most associated TCRs and HLA-C alleles having the fewest. CMV serostatus was the only immune exposure information available for the cohort. Roughly uniform sequencing depth across donors was assumed in presence/absence analyses, although this assumption may not hold. Correlated functional status among segregating V segments might be attributable to linkage disequilibrium, but an unknown experimental factor could not be ruled out. A later analysis found that most CMV-associated TCR beta chains appeared HLA-restricted, with HLA associations seemingly driven largely by CMV exposure. In a later analysis, several top co-occurrence clusters were reported to appear linked to parvovirus B19, influenza, CMV and Epstein-Barr virus. Compared with equally common non-associated chains, HLA-associated TCR beta chains in a later analysis were more clonally expanded and had lower generation probabilities. When HLA alleles, especially DR and DQ, strongly co-occurred, attributing TCR associations to individual alleles was difficult. The sequencing pipeline was judged likely to have produced a cluster of highly shared sequence variants as a technical artifact. A further reported finding was that TCR beta sequences accurately predicted the HLA-A and HLA-B alleles for most subjects in the first cohort. In a later genetic analysis, a missense DCLRE1C variant was associated with V-gene and J-gene trimming of TCR beta chains, and the association was replicated in an independent cohort. Because counts were too low, seventeen rarely observed V segments, including chromosome 9 orphons, were left out of the earlier analysis of 587 of the donors. A few of the identified cytomegalovirus-associated TCR beta chains were confirmed in vitro to be specific for cytomegalovirus antigens. Only TCR beta chains were sequenced in this cohort, and the absence of alpha or paired-chain data limited detectable features. While some public TCRs were present in many individuals, most TCR sequences turned up only very rarely across donors. In a later analysis, 16,951 TCR beta sequences were associated with specific HLA alleles at a false discovery rate of 0.05. The 87-base-pair reads could not distinguish some IMGT-functional V segments, including TRBV6-2 and TRBV6-3, so those segments were excluded. The classifier was reported to diagnose cytomegalovirus status with high specificity and sensitivity in both the original and validation cohorts. The authors suggested that the approach could potentially be extended to other disease states and immunological phenotypes. Because some donors lacked HLA typing at each locus, the association tests relied only on the typed subset.

The cohort was made up of 500 to 800 healthy bone marrow donors. At the time of sampling, all cohort members were nominally healthy, though unrecorded immune exposures were likely present. The donor tested CMV seronegative and was one of the 352 seronegative cohort members. A peripheral blood sample was collected from each donor, and TCR beta sequencing was performed on peripheral blood mononuclear cells. The Qiagen DNeasy Blood Extraction Kit was used to extract genomic DNA from the blood cell samples. The germline V gene supplies CDR1 SGHTA and CDR2 FQGTGA. The cysteine opens and the phenylalanine closes a CDR3 of 15 amino acids. The only DNA kept is the CDR3, 45 bases in frame from the first base.

Sample: PBMCs. The chain is made from TRBV7-3 and TRBJ2-1; D gene: possibly TRBD1, on 6 matching bases. The receptor comes from a girl aged 2 to 10 in good health and CMV-seronegative. CDR3 reads: CSSSFQSGTLNEQFF. The nucleotide sequence reads as follows: TGTTCCAGCAGCTTCCAATCCGGGACACTCAATGAGCAGTTCTTC.